This entry lists 28 T cell receptor beta chains sequenced from one sample in a study of ipilimumab plus nivolumab after autologous stem cell transplantation. Assay: immunoSEQ multiplex PCR; the TCRdb copy retains only in-frame clones and omits some. The data hold around 15,000 clones, with about 86% observed a single time. The material sequenced was PBMCs, taken in a trial of ipilimumab plus nivolumab as post-transplant consolidation. Receptor source: a male donor with diffuse large B-cell lymphoma.

The chain carries TRBV7-6 and TRBJ1-1, with D maybe TRBD1 (5 bases). The CDR3 has 16 amino acids. CDR1 is SGHVS, CDR2 FNYEAQ, per germline. V was shortened by 1 base and J by 1 base, with 13 bases between the two germline ends. The CDR3 here is CASSLGAGQGNTEAFF. The CDR3 DNA reads TGTGCCAGCAGCTTAGGCGCAGGGCAAGGGAACACTGAAGCTTTCTTT. The variable domain in full, with the rest retrieved from reference TRBV7-6 and TRBJ1-1, is GAGVSQSPRYKVTKRGQDVALRCDPISGHVSLYWYRQALGQGPEFLTYFNYEAQQDKSGLPNDRFSAERPEGSISTLTIQRTEQRDSAMYRCASSLGAGQGNTEAFFGQGTRLTVV.

The CDR3 sequence: CASSSAGGYGNEQFF. The CDR3 region has the DNA TGTGCCAGCTCTTCGGCGGGGGGGTATGGCAATGAGCAGTTCTTC. V and J are TRBV18 and TRBJ2-1; TRBD2 matches at 9 bases. The V segment lost 6 bases and the J segment 6 bases; nucleotides outside the gene matches: 9. The CDR3 is made up of 15 amino acids. Germline lookup yields CDR1 KGHSH and CDR2 LQKENI.

The V and J genes are TRBV5-2 and TRBJ1-2. TRBV5-2 is a known pseudogene. The CDR3 consists of 16 residues. The CDR3 DNA follows: TGTGCCAGCAAATTAGCGGGAGTACGAAAGACCTATGGCTACACCTTC. Translated: CASKLAGVRKTYGYTF.

V is TRBV27 and J is TRBJ2-7; weak D call: TRBD2 (6 bases). Trimming shortened V by 7 bases and J by 0 bases, and 16 bases separated the two germline ends. Germline loops: CDR1 MNHEY, CDR2 SMNVEV (reference sequence). The CDR3 totals 15 residues. The CDR3 coding sequence is TGTGCCAGCACCCCAACACGGGGGAGCTCCTACGAGCAGTACTTC. The encoded protein is CASTPTRGSSYEQYF.

V is TRBV4-3 and J is TRBJ2-2, with 7 bases that match TRBD2. From germline, CDR1 is LGHNA and CDR2 YSLEER. The CDR3 runs 15 residues. Trimming cost V 6 bases and J 6 bases; bases outside gene matches: 10. CDR3 nucleotides: TGCGCCAGCAGACCATGGGGGGGGTCAGCCGGGGAGCTGTTTTTT. Its protein is CASRPWGGSAGELFF.

J is TRBJ1-2 and V is TRBV18; the D gene is possibly TRBD1 (5 bases). Germline V gene sequence: CDR1 KGHSH, CDR2 LQKENI. Trimming removed 1 base at V and 4 bases at J, with 22 bases between. The CDR3 loop spans 18 amino acids. The CDR3 DNA sequence: TGTGCCAGCTCACCACAAGCTATCAGGGCGACGGTTGGCTATGGCTACACCTTC. Protein product: CASSPQAIRATVGYGYTF.

The rearrangement uses TRBV4-2 and TRBJ1-2; 10 bases map to TRBD1. V was clipped by 3 bases and J by 3 bases; unmatched bases: 13. The CDR3 sequence is 18 residues long. The germline CDR1 and CDR2 sequences are LGHNA and YNFKEQ. The CDR3 region is CASSHPLLTGTGDYGYTF. The CDR3 DNA reads as TGTGCCAGCAGCCACCCACTTCTGACCGGGACAGGGGACTATGGCTACACCTTC.

The rearrangement uses TRBV28 and TRBJ1-1, with D possibly TRBD1 on 5 matching bases. This CDR3 is built from 14 residues. Germline V gene sequence: CDR1 MDHEN, CDR2 SYDVKM. V dropped 7 bases and J dropped 5 bases, with 17 bases sitting between them. This CDR3 reads CASTLSRGGTEAFF. CDR3 nucleotide sequence: TGTGCCAGCACCCTATCCCGGGGGGGGACTGAAGCTTTCTTT. The full variable domain, rest sourced from reference TRBV28 and TRBJ1-1, is DVKVTQSSRYLVKRTGEKVFLECVQDMDHENMFWYRQDPGLGLRLIYFSYDVKMKEKGDIPEGYSVSREKKERFSLILESASTNQTSMYLCASTLSRGGTEAFFGQGTRLTVV.

The chain combines TRBV4-3 with TRBJ1-2; TRBD1 is a possible D gene (6 bases). V was shortened by 0 bases and J by 7 bases, with 21 bases between the two germline ends. Per germline, CDR1 LGHNA and CDR2 YSLEER. This CDR3 contains 17 residues. The CDR3 DNA sequence: TGCGCCAGCAGCCAAGATTGGGGGCGTACCCCTAGGGGTGGCTACACCTTC. Residues: CASSQDWGRTPRGGYTF.

V and J are TRBV7-9 and TRBJ1-2, with unresolved D. Looked up from germline, CDR1 is SEHNR and CDR2 is FQNEAQ (reference sequence). Trimming removed 4 bases from V and 1 base from J, with 4 bases in between. The CDR3 is 12 amino acids. For the CDR3, the DNA is TGTGCCAGCAGCTCCGGTAACTATGGCTACACCTTC. It encodes CASSSGNYGYTF.

V is TRBV4-1 and J is TRBJ1-5, with 9 bases fitting TRBD1. The V segment lost 4 bases and the J segment 7 bases; nucleotides outside the gene matches: 17. CDR1 is MGHRA, CDR2 YSYEKL, per germline. This CDR3 comprises 18 residues. As DNA, the CDR3 is TGCGCCAGCAGCCTGTCCGGGACAGGGATTTCCTCTAGGCAGCCCCAGCATTTT. Its protein is CASSLSGTGISSRQPQHF.

The rearrangement links TRBV28 to TRBJ1-6; D ambiguous. Germline CDR1 reads MDHEN; CDR2 reads SYDVKM. The CDR3 sequence is 15 residues long. Between the trimmed V and J ends, which lost 2 bases and 1 base, there was a span of 6 bases. CDR3 protein: CASSLSLSYNSPLHF. DNA of the CDR3: TGTGCCAGCAGTTTAAGTTTATCCTATAATTCACCCCTCCACTTT.

V and J are TRBV6-5 and TRBJ1-5; possible D gene TRBD1, 5 bases. From germline, CDR1 is MNHEY and CDR2 SVGAGI. The CDR3 sequence is 14 residues long. V was cut by 5 bases and J by 8 bases, with 16 bases left in between. The CDR3 spells CASSTGGGREPQHF. The CDR3 DNA follows: TGTGCCAGCAGTACCGGGGGGGGGAGGGAGCCCCAGCATTTT.

This chain uses TRBV6-5 with TRBJ2-2; 8 bases line up with TRBD1. The CDR3 extends over 15 amino acids. Germline V lookup: CDR1 MNHEY, CDR2 SVGAGI. V lost 6 bases to trimming and J lost 4 bases; unmatched junction nucleotides: 7. CDR3 bases: TGTGCCAGCAGCGACTCCAGGGGGCGCACCGGGGAGCTGTTTTTT. Amino acid sequence: CASSDSRGRTGELFF.

The chain is built from TRBV18 and TRBJ2-7, with D perhaps TRBD2 (6 bases). The germline V gene has CDR1 KGHSH and CDR2 LQKENI. The CDR3 contains 18 residues. V was cut by 4 bases and J by 6 bases, with 28 bases left in between. The CDR3 protein is CASSLTRAPRGTGAEQYF. The CDR3 DNA is TGTGCCAGCTCACTCACCAGGGCTCCCCGGGGGACTGGGGCCGAGCAGTACTTC.

The chain uses TRBV27 and TRBJ2-3; weak D call: TRBD1 (6 bases). With 2 bases removed from V and 2 bases from J, the gap between germline ends came to 20 bases. The CDR3 totals 18 residues. Germline loops: CDR1 MNHEY, CDR2 SMNVEV (reference sequence). The CDR3, as DNA: TGTGCCAGCAGTTTAGGAGCGATAACAGGGACCCCCACAGATACGCAGTATTTT. Its translation is CASSLGAITGTPTDTQYF.

This sequence joins TRBV15 and TRBJ2-1; D is perhaps TRBD2 (6 bases). Germline V gene sequence: CDR1 LNHNV, CDR2 YYDKDF (reference sequence). V lost 5 bases and J lost 7, with 15 bases in between. This CDR3 has 14 residues. The CDR3 loop reads CATSAALAENEQFF. CDR3 bases: TGTGCCACCAGCGCCGCCTTAGCGGAGAATGAGCAGTTCTTC.

V is TRBV9 and J is TRBJ1-6; maybe TRBD1 (6 bases). In germline, CDR1 is SGDLS, CDR2 YYNGEE. This CDR3 has 17 residues. V was cut by 2 bases and J by 4 bases, with 16 bases left in between. CDR3 amino acids: CASSVGPRQDYNSPLHF. The CDR3 coding sequence is TGTGCCAGCAGCGTCGGGCCCCGACAGGATTATAATTCACCCCTCCACTTT.

This clone was picked up a small number of times. The gene calls are TRBV28 and TRBJ1-1; a weak D match, TRBD1 (5 bases). The CDR3 runs 15 residues. The germline gives CDR1 MDHEN, CDR2 SYDVKM. Trimming cost V 4 bases and J 5 bases, with 17 bases left between them. The CDR3, as DNA: TGTGCCAGCAGTTCCGGGACTCTCATGGGGACTGAAGCTTTCTTT. Translated: CASSSGTLMGTEAFF.

The table lists this clone with a count of one. The genes are TRBV28 and TRBJ1-1, with TRBD1 as a possible D gene (5 bases). This CDR3 is 16 amino acids long. The V end lost 3 bases, the J end lost 3 bases, and 17 bases lay between the germline ends. CDR1 MDHEN and CDR2 SYDVKM come from the germline V gene. The DNA for the CDR3 is TGTGCCAGCAGTTTCTGGGGCGAGCGGAGGGACACTGAAGCTTTCTTT. Translation gives CASSFWGERRDTEAFF.

The CDR3 loop is CASSYSNGAGELFF. The DNA of the CDR3 is TGTGCCAGCAGTTACTCTAACGGGGCCGGGGAGCTGTTTTTT. The gene calls are TRBV6-5 and TRBJ2-2; the D gene is possibly TRBD2 (5 bases). Trimming left V 0 bases short and J 6 bases short, with 8 bases between. This CDR3 region has 14 residues. Germline assignment: CDR1 MNHEY and CDR2 SVGAGI.

The genes are TRBV6-5 and TRBJ2-1, with 10 bases fitting TRBD1. The germline gives CDR1 MNHEY, CDR2 SVGAGI. CDR3 length equals 14 residues. V dropped 6 bases and J dropped 5; count of bases not matched to a gene: 4. The CDR3 is CASSYGQGDNEQFF. The CDR3, as DNA: TGTGCCAGCAGCTATGGACAGGGGGACAATGAGCAGTTCTTC.

The V and J genes are TRBV2 and TRBJ2-5; 12 bases match TRBD2. CDR1 is SNHLY, CDR2 FYNNEI, per germline. CDR3 length: 17 residues. V trimming: 4 bases; J trimming: 0 bases; junction bases outside the gene matches: 6. This chain's CDR3 is CASSGPGLAGNQETQYF. CDR3 in DNA: TGTGCCAGCAGTGGACCGGGACTAGCGGGCAACCAAGAGACCCAGTACTTC.

The sample holds a few counts of this clone. The chain recombines TRBV27 with TRBJ2-1; 11 nucleotides line up with TRBD2. Germline V gene sequence: CDR1 MNHEY, CDR2 SMNVEV (reference sequence). With V trimmed by 7 bases and J by 2 bases, 4 bases remained unmatched. The CDR3 contains 15 residues. CDR3 protein: CASTGTSGTYNEQFF. The CDR3 region has the DNA TGTGCCAGCACCGGGACTAGCGGAACCTACAATGAGCAGTTCTTC.

The J gene is TRBJ1-5, the V gene TRBV27; no clear D. The germline V gene has CDR1 MNHEY and CDR2 SMNVEV (reference sequence). With 0 bases removed from V and 0 bases from J, the gap between germline ends came to 9 bases. CDR3 length: 16 amino acids. The CDR3 coding sequence is TGTGCCAGCAGTTTATCGGGCTACAGTAGCAATCAGCCCCAGCATTTT. Protein product: CASSLSGYSSNQPQHF.

The V and J genes are TRBV4-1 and TRBJ2-4, with D possibly called TRBD1 or TRBD2 (6 bases each). Trimming shortened V by 1 base and J by 1 base, and 14 bases separated the two germline ends. This CDR3 contains 17 residues. The V gene's germline CDR1 is MGHRA and CDR2 YSYEKL. CDR3 sequence reads: CASSQGGATGAKNIQYF. As DNA, the CDR3 is TGCGCCAGCAGCCAAGGGGGGGCGACGGGGGCCAAAAACATTCAGTACTTC.

This clone was counted a few times. This rearrangement joins TRBV7-9 to TRBJ1-2; D gene ambiguous. The CDR3 sequence is 13 residues long. Germline V lookup: CDR1 SEHNR, CDR2 FQNEAQ (reference sequence). V lost 5 bases and J lost 6, with 13 bases in between. The CDR3 nucleotides read TGTGCCAGCAGCCACGGGATGCGGGATGGCTACACCTTC. It translates to CASSHGMRDGYTF.

In its sample, this clone was seen once. CDR3 amino acids: CASSYRDRQPQHF. The DNA for the CDR3 is TGTGCCAGCAGCTACAGGGATCGTCAGCCCCAGCATTTT. This rearrangement joins TRBV7-2 to TRBJ1-5, with a tentative D call TRBD1 (6 bases). Trimming removed 4 bases from V and 6 bases from J, with 10 bases in between. Germline CDR1 SGHTA, CDR2 FQGNSA. The length of the CDR3 is 13 residues.